This is a list of T cell receptor beta chains from one sample in a study of blood T cell repertoires in COVID-19. The repertoire was sequenced with immunoSEQ multiplex PCR; TCRdb's copy has only in-frame clones and lacks some. The sample carries approximately 380,000 clones, roughly 91% recorded once. Sequenced: PBMCs or T cells enriched from blood (not recorded which). The receptor set was obtained from a woman between 18 and 29 years old who had recovered from COVID-19. CDR3s include the opening cysteine and the closing phenylalanine or tryptophan. D genes are given only for firm matches. Clone size is stated in some rows and not others, as once, few, many or a class when expanded.

>-|TRBV29-1|-|TRBJ2-3
CSVGGDTDTQYF
TGCAGCGTTGGCGGGGACACAGATACGCAGTATTTT
>-|TRBV7-8|-|TRBJ2-3
CASSPPLRLASTDTQYF
TGTGCCAGCAGCCCACCGTTGCGGCTCGCTAGCACAGATACGCAGTATTTT
>-|TRBV11-2|TRBD2|TRBJ2-5
CASSLDGAGAQETQYF
TGTGCCAGCAGCTTAGATGGCGCGGGAGCCCAAGAGACCCAGTACTTC
>-|TRBV3-1/TRBV3-2|-|TRBJ1-3
CASSLRENTIYF
TGTGCCAGCAGCCTGAGGGAGAACACCATATATTTT
>-|TRBV18|-|TRBJ2-1
CASSLQGENEQFF
TGTGCCAGCTCACTACAGGGTGAGAATGAGCAGTTCTTC
>-|TRBV11-3|-|TRBJ2-5
CASSFGGETQYF
TGTGCCAGCAGCTTTGGCGGGGAGACCCAGTACTTC
>few|TRBV24-1|-|TRBJ2-3
CATSDPGTQAPDTQYF
TGTGCCACCAGTGACCCTGGGACTCAGGCACCCGATACGCAGTATTTT
>once|TRBV21-1|-|TRBJ2-6
CASSKEVAGGPGANVLTF
TGTGCCAGCAGCAAAGAGGTCGCGGGGGGGCCTGGGGCCAACGTCCTGACTTTC
>-|TRBV5-4|TRBD1|TRBJ2-1
CASSPAGQGYNEQFF
TGTGCCAGCAGCCCCGCGGGACAGGGTTACAATGAGCAGTTCTTC
>-|TRBV9|TRBD1|TRBJ1-2
CASSVGQGTSYGYTF
TGTGCCAGCAGCGTAGGACAGGGAACCTCCTATGGCTACACCTTC
>-|TRBV19|TRBD1|TRBJ1-2
CASSPRQGASYGYTF
TGTGCCAGTAGTCCCCGACAGGGGGCGAGCTATGGCTACACCTTC
>-|TRBV7-8|-|TRBJ1-2
CASSLDRGNYGYTF
TGTGCCAGCAGCTTAGATCGGGGAAACTATGGCTACACCTTC
>-|TRBV2|-|TRBJ2-1
CASTFRARSVDEQFF
TGTGCCAGCACCTTCAGGGCCCGCTCGGTAGATGAGCAGTTCTTC
>once|TRBV11-2|TRBD1|TRBJ1-4
CASSRGQGKATNEKLFF
TGTGCCAGCAGCCGGGGACAGGGGAAGGCAACTAATGAAAAACTGTTTTTT
>-|TRBV19|-|TRBJ2-1
CASGGVNFKVNEQFF
TGTGCCAGTGGAGGGGTAAACTTCAAGGTCAATGAGCAGTTCTTC
>-|TRBV3-1/TRBV3-2|TRBD1|TRBJ1-1
CASSQFRQGNTEAFF
TGTGCCAGCAGTCAATTTAGACAGGGGAACACTGAAGCTTTCTTT
>-|TRBV2|-|TRBJ1-1
CASRRQGDMNTEAFF
TGTGCCAGCAGAAGGCAAGGGGATATGAACACTGAAGCTTTCTTT
>-|TRBV5-1|-|TRBJ2-7
CASSLARSEGTYEQYF
TGCGCCAGCAGCTTGGCCAGGTCCGAGGGCACCTACGAGCAGTACTTC
>-|TRBV19|-|TRBJ2-5
CASSMGLAETQYF
TGTGCCAGTAGTATGGGGCTAGCGGAGACCCAGTACTTC
>-|TRBV7-3|TRBD2|TRBJ2-1
CASSLFSGGVSYNEQFF
TGTGCCAGCAGCTTGTTTAGCGGGGGGGTCTCCTACAATGAGCAGTTCTTC
>-|TRBV7-2|-|TRBJ1-3
CASSFGQVASGNTIYF
TGTGCCAGCAGCTTTGGTCAGGTGGCCTCTGGAAACACCATATATTTT
>-|TRBV2|-|TRBJ1-1
CASSEGGLNTEAFF
TGTGCCAGCAGTGAGGGGGGTTTGAACACTGAAGCTTTCTTT
>-|TRBV24-1|TRBD1|TRBJ1-2
CATSEPGQGEYGYTF
TGTGCCACCAGTGAACCCGGACAGGGCGAATATGGCTACACCTTC
>-|TRBV3-1/TRBV3-2|TRBD1|TRBJ1-2
CASSQRGTGAHGYTF
TGTGCCAGCAGCCAGCGGGGGACAGGGGCCCATGGCTACACCTTC
>-|TRBV4-1|-|TRBJ2-3
CASRPLAGTDTQYF
TGCGCCAGCAGACCCCTAGCCGGCACAGATACGCAGTATTTT
>-|TRBV5-1|-|TRBJ1-6
CASRLTPGSSYNSPLHF
TGCGCCAGCAGACTCACTCCCGGGAGCTCCTATAATTCACCCCTCCACTTT
>-|TRBV12-2|-|TRBJ1-3
CASRTGQGLLNTIYF
TGTGCAAGTCGCACGGGACAGGGGTTACTAAACACCATATATTTT
>-|TRBV21-1|-|TRBJ2-3
CASSRRTPQHTDTQYF
TGTGCCAGCAGCAGGCGGACACCCCAACACACAGATACGCAGTATTTT
>-|TRBV5-1|-|TRBJ2-2
CASSYPTGVHNTGELFF
TGCGCCAGCAGCTACCCGACGGGGGTCCACAACACCGGGGAGCTGTTTTTT
>-|TRBV19|-|TRBJ2-1
CASSRSGLAGEQFF
TGTGCCAGTAGTCGGTCAGGGCTCGCCGGTGAGCAGTTCTTC
>-|TRBV6-2/TRBV6-3|-|TRBJ2-3
CASSSASADTQYF
TGTGCCAGCAGTTCGGCTAGCGCGGATACGCAGTATTTT
>once|TRBV27|TRBD1|TRBJ1-1
CASSLKGTGHGTTEAFF
TGTGCCAGCAGTTTGAAGGGGACAGGGCACGGGACCACTGAAGCTTTCTTT
>-|TRBV6-5|TRBD1|TRBJ1-3
CASSYGGTGPGNTIYF
TGTGCCAGCAGTTACGGGGGGACAGGGCCTGGAAACACCATATATTTT
>once|TRBV7-9|TRBD1|TRBJ2-5
CASSYIGQGQETQYF
TGTGCCAGCAGCTACATAGGACAGGGTCAAGAGACCCAGTACTTC
>once|TRBV29-1|TRBD1|TRBJ1-2
CSVVRGQDGYTF
TGCAGCGTTGTCAGGGGGCAGGATGGCTACACCTTC
>-|TRBV6-5|-|TRBJ1-2
CASRSGDYGYTF
TGTGCCAGTCGAAGCGGGGACTATGGCTACACCTTC
>-|TRBV7-9|-|TRBJ1-1
CASRTANDMNTEAFF
TGTGCCAGCAGAACAGCAAACGATATGAACACTGAAGCTTTCTTT
>once|TRBV27|-|TRBJ1-1
CASSFARASEAFF
TGTGCCAGCAGTTTCGCCAGGGCCTCTGAAGCTTTCTTT
>-|TRBV30|TRBD1|TRBJ2-2
CAWNPGQLRELFF
TGTGCCTGGAATCCGGGACAGCTCAGGGAGCTGTTTTTT
>-|TRBV19|TRBD1|TRBJ1-2
CASSGTAGTGGGYTF
TGTGCCAGTAGCGGGACCGCCGGGACAGGGGGGGGCTACACCTTC
>-|TRBV2|-|TRBJ2-2
CASGVTEKTGELFF
TGTGCCAGCGGGGTGACAGAGAAGACCGGGGAGCTGTTTTTT
>-|TRBV12-5|-|TRBJ1-2
CASGLVPGLNGYTF
TGTGCTAGTGGTTTGGTCCCCGGGTTAAATGGCTACACCTTC
>-|TRBV7-9|TRBD2|TRBJ2-2
CASSSGLPNTGELFF
TGTGCCAGCAGCTCGGGACTACCGAACACCGGGGAGCTGTTTTTT
>-|TRBV6-1|TRBD1|TRBJ2-1
CASSEEDRVSNEQFF
TGTGCCAGCAGTGAAGAGGACAGGGTAAGCAATGAGCAGTTCTTC
>-|TRBV5-8|TRBD2|TRBJ2-7
CASSLEVVGLAYEQYF
TGTGCCAGCAGCTTGGAGGTAGTTGGACTAGCCTACGAGCAGTACTTC
>many|TRBV19|-|TRBJ2-1
CATRRGGDYNEQFF
TGTGCCACTCGTCGCGGGGGCGACTACAATGAGCAGTTCTTC
>-|TRBV18|TRBD1|TRBJ1-5
CASSPQGARGNQPQHF
TGTGCCAGCTCACCGCAGGGGGCGCGGGGAAATCAGCCCCAGCATTTT
>once|TRBV28|-|TRBJ1-2
CASSLQVSKDGYTF
TGTGCCAGCAGCCTTCAGGTATCCAAGGATGGCTACACCTTC